This T cell receptor (beta chain) appears in the sequencing data of a study of cytomegalovirus exposure and HLA in healthy donors. Germline-derived CDR1 and CDR2 are SGHRS and YFSETQ. The CDR3 length is 17 residues. V lost 4 bases and J lost 4; bases outside the gene matches: 6. Healthy bone marrow donors made up the donors. The PCR was carried out with 60 Vbeta primers and 13 Jbeta primers. Repertoires were generated with immunoSEQ multiplex PCR, while TCRdb's copy carries only in-frame clones and drops some. The sample contains 110,000 or so clones, about 77% of which appear only once. The TCR was taken from a woman aged 25 to 39 in good health and CMV-seropositive. Sequenced sample: PBMCs. The rearrangement uses TRBV5-1 and TRBJ2-1, with 15 bases fitting TRBD2. CDR3 amino acids: CASSDGLAGGRYNEQFF. DNA for the CDR3: TGCGCCAGCAGCGACGGACTAGCGGGAGGGAGATACAATGAGCAGTTCTTC.